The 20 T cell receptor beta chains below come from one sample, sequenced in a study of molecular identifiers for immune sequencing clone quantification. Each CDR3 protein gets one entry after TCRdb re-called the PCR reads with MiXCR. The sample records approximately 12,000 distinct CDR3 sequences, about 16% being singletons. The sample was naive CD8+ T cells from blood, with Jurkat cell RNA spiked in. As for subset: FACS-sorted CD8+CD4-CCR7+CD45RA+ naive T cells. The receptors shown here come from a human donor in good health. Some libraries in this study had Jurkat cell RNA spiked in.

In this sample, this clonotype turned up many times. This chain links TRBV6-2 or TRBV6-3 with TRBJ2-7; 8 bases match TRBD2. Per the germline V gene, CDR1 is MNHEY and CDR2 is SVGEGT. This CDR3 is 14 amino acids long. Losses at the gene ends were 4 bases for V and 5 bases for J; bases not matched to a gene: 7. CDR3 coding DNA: TGTGCCAGCAGTTCCGCGGGAGGTTTGAACGAGCAGTACTTC. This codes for CASSSAGGLNEQYF.

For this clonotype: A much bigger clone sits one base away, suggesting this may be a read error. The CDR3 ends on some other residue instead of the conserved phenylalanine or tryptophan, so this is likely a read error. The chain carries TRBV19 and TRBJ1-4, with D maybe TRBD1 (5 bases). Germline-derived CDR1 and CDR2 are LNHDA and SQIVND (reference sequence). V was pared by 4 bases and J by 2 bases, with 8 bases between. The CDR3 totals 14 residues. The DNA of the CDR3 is TGTGCCAGTAGTAGCGACAGTACTAATGAAAAACTGTTTTCT. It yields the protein CASSSDSTNEKLFS.

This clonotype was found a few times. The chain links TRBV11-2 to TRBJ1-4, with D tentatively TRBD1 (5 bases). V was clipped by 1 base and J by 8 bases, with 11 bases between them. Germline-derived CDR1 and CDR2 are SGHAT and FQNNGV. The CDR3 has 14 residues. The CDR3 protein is CASSLGGIGEKLFF. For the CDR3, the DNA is TGTGCCAGCAGCTTAGGGGGGATCGGAGAAAAACTGTTTTTT.

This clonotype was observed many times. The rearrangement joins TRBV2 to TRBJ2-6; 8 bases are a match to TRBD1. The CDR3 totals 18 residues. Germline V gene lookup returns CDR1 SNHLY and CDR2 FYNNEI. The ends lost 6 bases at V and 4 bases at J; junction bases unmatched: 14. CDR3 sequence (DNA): TGTGCCAGCAGCGCGACCCACTCGACAGGGGCCGGGGCCAACGTCCTGACTTTC. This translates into CASSATHSTGAGANVLTF.

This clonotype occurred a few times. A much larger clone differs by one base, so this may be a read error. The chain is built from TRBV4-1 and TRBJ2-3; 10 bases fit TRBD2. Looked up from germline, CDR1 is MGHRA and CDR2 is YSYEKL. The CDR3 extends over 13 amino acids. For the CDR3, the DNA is TGCGCCAGCAAGCGGGAGGGGGCAGATACGCGGTATTTT. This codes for CASKREGADTRYF.

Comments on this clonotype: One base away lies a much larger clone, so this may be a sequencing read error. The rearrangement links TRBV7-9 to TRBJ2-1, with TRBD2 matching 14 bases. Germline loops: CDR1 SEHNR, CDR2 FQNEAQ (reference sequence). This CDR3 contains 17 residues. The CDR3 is CASSLAAGLAGADELFF. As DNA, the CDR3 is TGTGCCAGCAGCTTAGCCGCGGGACTAGCGGGAGCCGATGAGCTGTTCTTC. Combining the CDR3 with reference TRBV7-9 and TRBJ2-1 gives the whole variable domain DTGVSQNPRHKITKRGQNVTFRCDPISEHNRLYWYRQTLGQGPEFLTYFQNEAQLEKSRLLSDRFSAERPKGSFSTLEIQRTEQGDSAMYLCASSLAAGLAGADELFFGPGTRLTVL.

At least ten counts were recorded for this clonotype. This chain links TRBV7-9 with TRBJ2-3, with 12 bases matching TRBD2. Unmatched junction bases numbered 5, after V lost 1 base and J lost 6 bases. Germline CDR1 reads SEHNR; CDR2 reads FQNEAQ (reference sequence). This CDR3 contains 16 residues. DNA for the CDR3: TGTGCCAGCAGCTTAGTTCGGCTAGCGGGAGGGGATACGCAGTATTTT. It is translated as CASSLVRLAGGDTQYF. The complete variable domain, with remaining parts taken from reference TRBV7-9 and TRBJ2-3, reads DTGVSQNPRHKITKRGQNVTFRCDPISEHNRLYWYRQTLGQGPEFLTYFQNEAQLEKSRLLSDRFSAERPKGSFSTLEIQRTEQGDSAMYLCASSLVRLAGGDTQYFGPGTRLTVL.

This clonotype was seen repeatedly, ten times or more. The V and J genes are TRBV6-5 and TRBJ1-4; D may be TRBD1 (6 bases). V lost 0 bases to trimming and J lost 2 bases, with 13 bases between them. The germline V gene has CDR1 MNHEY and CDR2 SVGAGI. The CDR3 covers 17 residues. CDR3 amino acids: CASSYSIAGATNEKLFF. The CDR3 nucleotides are TGTGCCAGCAGTTACTCGATCGCGGGGGCCACTAATGAAAAACTGTTTTTT.

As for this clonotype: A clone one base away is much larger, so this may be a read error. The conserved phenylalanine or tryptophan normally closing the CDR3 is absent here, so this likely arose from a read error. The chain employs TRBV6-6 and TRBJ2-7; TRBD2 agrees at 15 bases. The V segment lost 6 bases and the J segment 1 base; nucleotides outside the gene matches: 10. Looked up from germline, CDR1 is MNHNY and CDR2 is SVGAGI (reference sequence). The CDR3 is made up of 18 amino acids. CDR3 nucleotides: TGTGCCAGCAGCAGAGGGACTAGCGGGAGGTTCAGGTCCTACGAGCAGTACTCC. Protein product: CASSRGTSGRFRSYEQYS.

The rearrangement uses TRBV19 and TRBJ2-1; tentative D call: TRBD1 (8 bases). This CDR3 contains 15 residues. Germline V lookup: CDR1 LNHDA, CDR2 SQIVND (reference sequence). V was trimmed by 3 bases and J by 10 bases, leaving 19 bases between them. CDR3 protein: CASSILGGQGGEQFF. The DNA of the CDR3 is TGTGCCAGTAGTATTTTGGGTGGACAGGGAGGGGAGCAGTTCTTC.

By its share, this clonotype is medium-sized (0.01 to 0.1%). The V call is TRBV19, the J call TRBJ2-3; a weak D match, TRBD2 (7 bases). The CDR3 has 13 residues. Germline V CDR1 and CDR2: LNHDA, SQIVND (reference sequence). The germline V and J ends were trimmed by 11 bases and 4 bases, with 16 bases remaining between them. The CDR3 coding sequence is TGTGCCTCCTCGGCGGGGGCCCCAGATACGCAGTATTTT. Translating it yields CASSAGAPDTQYF.

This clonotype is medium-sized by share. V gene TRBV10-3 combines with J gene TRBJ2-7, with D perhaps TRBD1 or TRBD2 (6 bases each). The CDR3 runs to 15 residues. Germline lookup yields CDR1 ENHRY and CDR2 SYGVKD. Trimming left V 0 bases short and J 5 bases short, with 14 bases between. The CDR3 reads CAISESWGANDEQYF. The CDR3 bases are TGTGCCATCAGTGAGTCGTGGGGGGCGAACGACGAGCAGTACTTC.

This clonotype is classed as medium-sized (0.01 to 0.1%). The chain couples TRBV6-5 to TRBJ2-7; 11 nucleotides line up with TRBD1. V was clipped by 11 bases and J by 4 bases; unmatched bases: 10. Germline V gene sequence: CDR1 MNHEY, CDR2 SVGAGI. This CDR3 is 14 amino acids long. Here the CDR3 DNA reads TGTGCCCGCTGTGACGGGACAGGGGGGTACGAGCAGTACTTC. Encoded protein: CARCDGTGGYEQYF.

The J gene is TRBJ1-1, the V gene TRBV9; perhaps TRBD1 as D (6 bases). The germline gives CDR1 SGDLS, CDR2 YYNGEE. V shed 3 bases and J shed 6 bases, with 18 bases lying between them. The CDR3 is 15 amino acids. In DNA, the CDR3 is TGTGCCAGCAGCGAACCTACTGACGGACAGCCTGAAGCTTTCTTT. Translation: CASSEPTDGQPEAFF. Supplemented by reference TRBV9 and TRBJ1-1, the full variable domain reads DSGVTQTPKHLITATGQRVTLRCSPRSGDLSVYWYQQSLDQGLQFLIQYYNGEERAKGNILERFSAQQFPDLHSELNLSSLELGDSALYFCASSEPTDGQPEAFFGQGTRLTVV.

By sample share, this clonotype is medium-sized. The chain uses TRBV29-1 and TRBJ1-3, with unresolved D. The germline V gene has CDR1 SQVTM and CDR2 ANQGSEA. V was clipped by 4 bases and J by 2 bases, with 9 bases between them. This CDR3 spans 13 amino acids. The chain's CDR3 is CSVVPSPGNTIYF. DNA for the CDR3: TGCAGCGTTGTACCCTCTCCTGGAAACACCATATATTTT.

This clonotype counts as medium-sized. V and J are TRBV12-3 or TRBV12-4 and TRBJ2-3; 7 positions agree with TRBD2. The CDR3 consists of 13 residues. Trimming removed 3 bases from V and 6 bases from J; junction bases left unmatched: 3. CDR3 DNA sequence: TGTGCCAGCAGTTTGACTAGCTTGGATACGCAGTATTTT. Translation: CASSLTSLDTQYF.

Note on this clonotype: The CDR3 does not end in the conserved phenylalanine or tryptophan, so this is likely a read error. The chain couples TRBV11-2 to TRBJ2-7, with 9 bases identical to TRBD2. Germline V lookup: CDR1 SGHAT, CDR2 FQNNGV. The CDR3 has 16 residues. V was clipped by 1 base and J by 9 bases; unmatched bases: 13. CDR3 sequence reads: CASSLGVAGESSRQYS. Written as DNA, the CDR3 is TGTGCCAGCAGCTTAGGGGTAGCGGGAGAGTCTTCGCGGCAGTACTCC.

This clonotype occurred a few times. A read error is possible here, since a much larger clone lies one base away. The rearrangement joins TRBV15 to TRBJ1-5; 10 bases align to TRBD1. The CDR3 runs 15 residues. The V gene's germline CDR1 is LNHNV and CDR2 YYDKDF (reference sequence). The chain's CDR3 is CAASRAGTGDQPQHF. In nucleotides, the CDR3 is TGTGCCGCCAGCAGAGCGGGGACAGGGGATCAGCCCCAGCATTTT.

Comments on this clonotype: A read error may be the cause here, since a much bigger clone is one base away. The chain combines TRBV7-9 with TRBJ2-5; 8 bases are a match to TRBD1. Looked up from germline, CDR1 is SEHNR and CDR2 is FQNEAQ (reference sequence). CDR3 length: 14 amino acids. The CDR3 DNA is TGTGCCAGCAGCGCGGACAGGGACCAAGAGGCCCAGTACTTC. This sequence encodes CASSADRDQEAQYF.

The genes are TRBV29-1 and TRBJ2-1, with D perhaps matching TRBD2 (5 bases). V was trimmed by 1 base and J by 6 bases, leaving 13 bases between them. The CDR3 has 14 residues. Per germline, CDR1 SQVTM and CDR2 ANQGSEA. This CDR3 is CSVEGWETSNEQFF. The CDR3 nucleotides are TGCAGCGTTGAAGGATGGGAAACTAGCAATGAGCAGTTCTTC.